This T cell receptor (beta chain) is from a study of T cells in Graves' hyperthyroidism and ophthalmopathy. Germline assignment: CDR1 MNHEY and CDR2 SMNVEV (reference sequence). The CDR3 runs to 15 residues. V was cut by 0 bases and J by 3 bases, with 12 bases left in between. Using RNA transcripts as the source, TCR beta CDR3 regions were amplified. Carried out on the TCR CDR3, a first-round RT-PCR used the HTBI primer set. TCRdb re-called the multiplex PCR reads through MiXCR, storing one row per CDR3 protein. The table has over 500,000 distinct CDR3 sequences, 14% seen once. The study, taken as a whole, reports: The authors' 13 V-J model separated ophthalmopathy from stable hyperthyroidism.

As to this clonotype: Its antigen is unidentified.

Graves' hyperthyroidism qualified as stable when ophthalmopathy did not progress within 18 months. Recently diagnosed hyperthyroidism of less than 2 months' duration affected patients aged 18 to 65. What was sequenced was blood. The chain recombines TRBV27 with TRBJ2-7; D may correspond to TRBD1 or TRBD2 (5 bases each). This clonotype was sampled from a woman aged 40 to 50 with Graves' hyperthyroidism. The CDR3: CASSLSWGSVYEQYF. In nucleotides, the CDR3 is TGTGCCAGCAGTTTATCGTGGGGGAGTGTCTACGAGCAGTACTTC.